This note documents a single TCR beta chain sequence. Treatment here: oral pan-JAK inhibitor, 5-10 mg twice daily. Researchers picked out CD4+ and CD8+ T cells from PBMCs by sorting. Reverse transcribed after extraction, RNA yielded cDNA as the sequencing template. TCRdb keeps only in-frame clones here, not all; method: immunoSEQ multiplex PCR. The repertoire includes 190,000 or so clones, about three fifths of them detected once, and around 13% sits in the top ten. This specimen comes from a study of CD8+ T cells in alopecia areata. This sequence originates from a human donor with alopecia areata. Specimen: CD8+ T cells sorted from blood, collected at week 24, from a patient treated with tofacitinib.

The CDR3 region is CAWSPGRDAEAFF. The CDR3 nucleotides read TGTGCCTGGAGCCCGGGGCGCGATGCTGAAGCTTTCTTT. This chain connects TRBV30 to TRBJ1-1, with D possibly TRBD1 on 5 matching bases. Germline V gene sequence: CDR1 GTSNPN, CDR2 SVGIG (reference sequence). Between the trimmed V and J ends, which lost 3 bases and 6 bases, there was a span of 14 bases. This CDR3 spans 13 amino acids.